This passage covers 3 T cell receptor beta chains from one sample sequenced in a study of blood T cells in healthy people across ages. Alongside a J-beta primer mix, a sample-barcoded 5' primer served in a second PCR lasting about 7 to 12 cycles. TCRdb itself ran the 5' RACE reads through MiXCR, one entry per CDR3 protein. The table lists fewer than 750,000 distinct CDR3 sequences, 40% to 65% of them singletons. The sample taken for sequencing was blood. Receptors originate from a woman older than 75 in good health.

The J gene is TRBJ2-4, the V gene TRBV2; 7 nucleotides agree with TRBD2. V gave up 0 bases and J gave up 1 base; unmatched junction bases: 3. This CDR3 is 16 amino acids long. The germline V gene encodes CDR1 SNHLY and CDR2 FYNNEI. CDR3 bases: TGTGCCAGCAGTGAAGCGGAAGCGGGGGCCAAAAACATTCAGTACTTC. This sequence encodes CASSEAEAGAKNIQYF.

The rearrangement links TRBV20-1 to TRBJ2-2; tentative D call: TRBD1 (5 bases). Germline CDR1 DFQATT, CDR2 SNEGSKA (reference sequence). This CDR3 has 15 residues. Trimming left V 1 base short and J 3 bases short, with 12 bases between. CDR3 nucleotides: TGCAGTGCTAGAGCCCCCGGCAGGGACACCGGGGAGCTGTTTTTT. This translates into CSARAPGRDTGELFF.

This clonotype was counted ten times or more. The chain recombines TRBV7-9 with TRBJ2-3; D perhaps matches TRBD2 (5 bases). The V end was cut by 2 bases, the J end by 0 bases, with 21 bases between. The CDR3 loop spans 19 amino acids. The germline V gene encodes CDR1 SEHNR and CDR2 FQNEAQ (reference sequence). DNA for the CDR3: TGTGCCAGCAGCTTAAACGTGGGCGCGTGGGGAGCTAGCACAGATACGCAGTATTTT. Amino acids: CASSLNVGAWGASTDTQYF.